This T cell receptor (beta chain) was recorded in a study of technical replicates of blood from a handful of donors. Trimming cost V 0 bases and J 3 bases; bases outside gene matches: 3. Looked up from germline, CDR1 is SGHRS and CDR2 is YFSETQ. The CDR3 is 16 amino acids. Repertoires were generated with immunoSEQ multiplex PCR, while TCRdb's copy carries only in-frame clones and drops some. This sample has under 90,000 clones, with roughly 94% found just once. This clonotype was sampled from a human donor in good health. The V call is TRBV5-1, the J call TRBJ2-4; TRBD2 matches at 10 bases. Sample: T cells isolated from PBMCs. This chain's CDR3 is CASSLVGTSVKNIQYF. CDR3 coding DNA: TGCGCCAGCAGCTTGGTCGGGACTAGCGTCAAAAACATTCAGTACTTC.